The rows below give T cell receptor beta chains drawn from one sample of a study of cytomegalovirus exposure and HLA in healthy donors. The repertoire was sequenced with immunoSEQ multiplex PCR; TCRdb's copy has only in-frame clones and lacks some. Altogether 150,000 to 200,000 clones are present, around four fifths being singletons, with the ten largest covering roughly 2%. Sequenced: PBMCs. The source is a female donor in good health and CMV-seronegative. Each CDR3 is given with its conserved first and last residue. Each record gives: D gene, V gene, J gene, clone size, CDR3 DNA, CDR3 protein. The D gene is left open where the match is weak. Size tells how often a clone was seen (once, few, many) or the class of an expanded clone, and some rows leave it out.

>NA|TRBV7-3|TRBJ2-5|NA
TGTGCCAGCAGCGCGGGACAGATCGGGGGAGAGACCCAGTACTTC
CASSAGQIGGETQYF
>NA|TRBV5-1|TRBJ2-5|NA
TGCGCCAGCAGCTTGGCCGTGCAAGAGACCCAGTACTTC
CASSLAVQETQYF
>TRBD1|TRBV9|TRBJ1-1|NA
TGTGCCAGCAGCGTAGCTACAGGGGCGAACACTGAAGCTTTCTTT
CASSVATGANTEAFF
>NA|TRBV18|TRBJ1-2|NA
TGTGCCAGCTCACCAGGGGCAGGGGAAGGATTGGGCACCTTC
CASSPGAGEGLGTF
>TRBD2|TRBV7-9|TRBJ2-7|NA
TGTGCCAGCAGCTCGACTAGCGGGAGGCCCAACTCCTACGAGCAGTACTTC
CASSSTSGRPNSYEQYF
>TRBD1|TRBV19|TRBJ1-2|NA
TGTGCCAGCGCCCCCCAACAGGGGGCGGGATATGGCTACACCTTC
CASAPQQGAGYGYTF
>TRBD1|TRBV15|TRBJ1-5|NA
TGTGCCACCTTACCCTCCCCATCCACAGGGGTTCAGCCCCAGCATTTT
CATLPSPSTGVQPQHF
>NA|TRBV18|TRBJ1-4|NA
TGTGCCAGCTCACTCCTATCGGGGGCAACTAATGAAAAACTGTTTTTT
CASSLLSGATNEKLFF
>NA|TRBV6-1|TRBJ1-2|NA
TGTGCCAGCGGGCAGGGGCAAGTGGGCTACACCTTC
CASGQGQVGYTF
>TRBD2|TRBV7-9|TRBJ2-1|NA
TGTGCCAGCAGCTTAGCGCGGCTAGCGGAGGGCCATGAGCAGTTCTTC
CASSLARLAEGHEQFF
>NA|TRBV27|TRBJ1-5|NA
TGTGCCAGCTCTTTAAGGGGTGGCGTGGGGGCGGGCAATCAGCCCCAGCATTTT
CASSLRGGVGAGNQPQHF
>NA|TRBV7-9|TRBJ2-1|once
TGTGCCAGCAGCCGTATAACGCAGTTCTTC
CASSRITQFF
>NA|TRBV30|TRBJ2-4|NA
TGTGCCTGGAGCGCGACAGGCCCGGGCATTCAGTACTTC
CAWSATGPGIQYF
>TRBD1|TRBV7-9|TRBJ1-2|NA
TGTGCCAGCAGCTTGACAGGGCGTAACTATGGCTACACCTTC
CASSLTGRNYGYTF
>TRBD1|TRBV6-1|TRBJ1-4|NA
TGTGCCAGCAGTGGAGGGACAGGGTATGAAAAACTGTTTTTT
CASSGGTGYEKLFF
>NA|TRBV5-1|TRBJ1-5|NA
TGCGCCAGTAGGGAGGGGACTAGCAATCAGCCCCAGCATTTT
CASREGTSNQPQHF
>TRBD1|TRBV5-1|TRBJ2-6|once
TGCGCCAGCAGCTTGGGGTCCGGGACAGGGTTATCTGGGGCCAACGTCCTGACTTTC
CASSLGSGTGLSGANVLTF
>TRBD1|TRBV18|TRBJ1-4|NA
TGTGCCAGCTCGCCCGACAGGGGTGAAAAACTGTTTTTT
CASSPDRGEKLFF
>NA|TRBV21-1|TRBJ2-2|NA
TGTGCCAGCAGCAAAGCGGGAGGGGGTAACACCGGGGAGCTGTTTTTT
CASSKAGGGNTGELFF
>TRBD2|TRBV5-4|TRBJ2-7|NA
TGTGCCACCGCGCCCTCGGGTATAGCGGGGGGCCCCTACGAGCAGTACTTC
CATAPSGIAGGPYEQYF
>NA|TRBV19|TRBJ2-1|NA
TGTGCCAGTAGTATGCAGACTAGCTCCTACAATGAGCAGTTCTTC
CASSMQTSSYNEQFF
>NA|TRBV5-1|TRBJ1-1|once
TGCGCCAGCAGCGGGCAGGGCCAGAACACTGAAGCTTTCTTT
CASSGQGQNTEAFF
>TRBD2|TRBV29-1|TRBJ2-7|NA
TGCAGCGTTGAAGTCTCGGGGGGGTACTCCTACGAGCAGTACTTC
CSVEVSGGYSYEQYF
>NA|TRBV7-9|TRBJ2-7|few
TGTGCCAGCGATATCGGAGAGAGAGGATCCTACGAGCAGTACTTC
CASDIGERGSYEQYF
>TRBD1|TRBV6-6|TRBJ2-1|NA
TGTGCCAGCAGTTACCGGGACAGGGTCGATGAGCAGTTCTTC
CASSYRDRVDEQFF
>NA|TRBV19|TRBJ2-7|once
TGTGCCAGTAGTATCTACAAGGACAGCTCCTACGAGCAGTACTTC
CASSIYKDSSYEQYF
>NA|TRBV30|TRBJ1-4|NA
TGTGCCTGGAGTGTGGGGAGGTGGAATGAAAAACTGTTTTTT
CAWSVGRWNEKLFF
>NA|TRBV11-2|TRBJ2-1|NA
TGTGCCAGCAGCTTGTCAGGGGTGTCAGGAAATGAGCAGTTCTTC
CASSLSGVSGNEQFF
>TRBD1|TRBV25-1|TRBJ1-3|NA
TGTGCCAGCAGTGAATACGGGACAGGGAGAGGAAACACCATATATTTT
CASSEYGTGRGNTIYF
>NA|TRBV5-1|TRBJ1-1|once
TGCGCCAGCAGCTTGTCAGGGGATAGCACTGAAGCTTTCTTT
CASSLSGDSTEAFF
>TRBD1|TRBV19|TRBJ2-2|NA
TGTGCCAGTAGCACAGGGGGATATAACACCGGGGAGCTGTTTTTT
CASSTGGYNTGELFF
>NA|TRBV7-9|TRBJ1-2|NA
TGTGCCAGCAGCTTCGGCGGCGCGGGCTACACCTTC
CASSFGGAGYTF
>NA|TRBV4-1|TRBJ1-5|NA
TGCGCCAGCAGCCAAGGGAGCAACAATCAGCCCCAGCATTTT
CASSQGSNNQPQHF
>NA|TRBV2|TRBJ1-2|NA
TGTGCCAGCAGTGAAGCAGACAGTTCCTTCTATGGCTACACCTTC
CASSEADSSFYGYTF
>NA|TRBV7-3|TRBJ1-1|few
TGTGCCAGCAGCGCCGGGGGGGACACTGAAGCTTTCTTT
CASSAGGDTEAFF
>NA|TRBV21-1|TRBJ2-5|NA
TGTGCCAGCAGCAAGAGGACAGATAAGGGGAAAGAGACCCAGTACTTC
CASSKRTDKGKETQYF
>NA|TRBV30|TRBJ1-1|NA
TGTGCCTGGGGGCAGGGGCACACTGAAGCTTTCTTT
CAWGQGHTEAFF
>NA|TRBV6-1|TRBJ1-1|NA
TGTGCCAGCAGTTCAACCGACAGGCTGAACACTGAAGCTTTCTTT
CASSSTDRLNTEAFF
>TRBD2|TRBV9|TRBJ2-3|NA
TGTGCCAGCAGCGTAGAAACCTACGGGACTAGGAAGTATTTT
CASSVETYGTRKYF
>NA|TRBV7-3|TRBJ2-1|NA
TGTGCCAGCAGCGCCGGGGATGAGCAGTTCTTC
CASSAGDEQFF
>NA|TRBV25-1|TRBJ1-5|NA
TGTGCCAGCAGTGAAGTCCCCCAGGGGTTTAGCAATCAGCCCCAGCATTTT
CASSEVPQGFSNQPQHF
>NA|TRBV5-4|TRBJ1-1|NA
TGTGCCAGCAGCTTGGGTGTGGGGGCAGGAGACGAAGCTTTCTTT
CASSLGVGAGDEAFF
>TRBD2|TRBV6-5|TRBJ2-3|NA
TGTGCCAGCAGTTATCTAGCGGGCACAGATACGCAGTATTTT
CASSYLAGTDTQYF
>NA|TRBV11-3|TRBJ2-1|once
TGTGCCAGCAGCCCATTAGCGTGGAGGTTCTTC
CASSPLAWRFF
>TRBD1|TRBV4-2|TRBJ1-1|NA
TGTGCCAGCAGCCAAATAGACAGGGGGCGGGGAACTGAAGCTTTCTTT
CASSQIDRGRGTEAFF
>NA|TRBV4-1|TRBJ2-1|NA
TGCGCCAGCAGCCCGAGACTAGATTCCTACAATGAGCAGTTCTTC
CASSPRLDSYNEQFF
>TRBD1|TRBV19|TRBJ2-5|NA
TGTGCCAGTTCTCAACAGGGGAAAGAGACCCAGTACTTC
CASSQQGKETQYF
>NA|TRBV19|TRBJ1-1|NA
TGTGCCAGTACATTAGCGGGGCTTGGCACTGAAGCTTTCTTT
CASTLAGLGTEAFF
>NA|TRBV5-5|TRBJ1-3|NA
TGTGCCAGCAGCTTACCGGACTCGTCTGGAAACACCATATATTTT
CASSLPDSSGNTIYF
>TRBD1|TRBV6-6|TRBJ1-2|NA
TGTGCCAGCAGTTACCCGGGACAGGGGAACTATGGCTACACCTTC
CASSYPGQGNYGYTF
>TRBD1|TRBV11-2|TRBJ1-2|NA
TGTGCCAGCAGCTCCTCCCCGACAGGGGGCTACACCTTC
CASSSSPTGGYTF
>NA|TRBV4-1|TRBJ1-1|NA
TGCGCCAGCAGGCAAGGGGCCGGTTCGAACACTGAAGCTTTCTTT
CASRQGAGSNTEAFF
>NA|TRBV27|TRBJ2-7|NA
TGTGCCAGCAGTTACAGGGGGGGTTACGAGCAGTACTTC
CASSYRGGYEQYF